The 10 T cell receptor beta chains presented below share a single source sample, sequenced in a study of glioma-infiltrating T cells. Amplification of TCR alpha and beta CDR3 regions from RNA used iRepertoire nested multiplex PCR. One entry per CDR3 protein, called by TCRdb with MiXCR from the multiplex PCR reads. Of some 17,000 distinct CDR3 sequences in the sample, 55% to 75% were seen once. The sequenced material came from glioma tissue, nonneoplastic brain tissue, or PBMCs (not recorded which). The receptors derive from a human donor with low-grade glioma or glioblastoma, undergoing nonglioma brain surgery, or in good health (not recorded which).

The chain has TRBV7-2 and TRBJ1-5; the D is unclear. Germline V gives CDR1 SGHTA, CDR2 FQGNSA. Trimming stripped 5 bases from V and 1 base from J, with 15 bases between. The CDR3 is 16 amino acids. The CDR3 nucleotides read TGTGCCAGCAGCCCGGGGAGGGCCCCGAGCAATCAGCCCCAGCATTTT. Its translation: CASSPGRAPSNQPQHF.

V is TRBV2 and J is TRBJ2-7; D unresolved. The germline V and J ends were trimmed by 0 bases and 2 bases, with 11 bases remaining between them. Germline V gene sequence: CDR1 SNHLY, CDR2 FYNNEI. This CDR3 has 15 residues. The CDR3 bases are TGTGCCAGCAGTGAAGCGGGAAGGGCAACCTACGAGCAGTACTTC. Its protein is CASSEAGRATYEQYF.

V is TRBV28 and J is TRBJ1-6; D is ambiguous. CDR1 is MDHEN and CDR2 is SYDVKM in the germline V gene. This CDR3 region has 13 residues. V dropped 2 bases and J dropped 10 bases, with 9 bases sitting between them. The CDR3 DNA is TGTGCCAGCAGTTTAAGGGAGAACTCACCCCTCCACTTT. This gives the protein CASSLRENSPLHF.

This chain uses TRBV7-2 with TRBJ2-2; D is undetermined. The CDR3 contains 15 residues. Germline V gives CDR1 SGHTA, CDR2 FQGNSA. The V end was cut by 1 base, the J end by 2 bases, with 8 bases between. The chain's CDR3 is CASSLEARNTGELFF. In nucleotides, the CDR3 is TGTGCCAGCAGCTTAGAGGCCCGAAACACCGGGGAGCTGTTTTTT.

The count of this clonotype is one. The chain has TRBV15 and TRBJ1-4; TRBD1 matches at 9 bases. Germline-derived CDR1 and CDR2 are LNHNV and YYDKDF (reference sequence). V trimming: 3 bases; J trimming: 0 bases; junction bases outside the gene matches: 5. The CDR3 has 17 amino acids. The CDR3 sequence: CATSSLGQGPTNEKLFF. The CDR3 DNA sequence: TGTGCCACCAGCAGCTTGGGACAGGGACCAACTAATGAAAAACTGTTTTTT.

A single count supports this clonotype. This chain joins TRBV7-6 and TRBJ2-1; D unresolved. V lost 1 base and J 3 bases, leaving 13 bases between the germline ends. The germline V gene encodes CDR1 SGHVS and CDR2 FNYEAQ. This CDR3 contains 16 residues. The CDR3: CASSLDVVGSYNEQFF. The DNA of the CDR3 is TGTGCCAGCAGCTTAGACGTGGTCGGTAGCTACAATGAGCAGTTCTTC.

The chain joins TRBV29-1 to TRBJ1-2; D is undetermined. Germline V CDR1 and CDR2: SQVTM, ANQGSEA. This CDR3 is 11 amino acids long. Trimming removed 6 bases at V and 3 bases at J, with 8 bases between. In nucleotides, the CDR3 is TGCAGCGTCGGGAACGACTATGGCTACACCTTC. This gives the protein CSVGNDYGYTF. The full variable domain, rest sourced from reference TRBV29-1 and TRBJ1-2, is SAVISQKPSRDICQRGTSLTIQCQVDSQVTMMFWYRQQPGQSLTLIATANQGSEATYESGFVIDKFPISRPNLTFSTLTVSNMSPEDSSIYLCSVGNDYGYTFGSGTRLTVV.

This clonotype was recorded a few times. The chain is built from TRBV4-1 and TRBJ2-6; either TRBD1 or TRBD2 may supply D (5 bases each). The CDR3 has 18 amino acids. V was cut by 4 bases and J by 0 bases, with 16 bases left in between. Germline loops: CDR1 MGHRA, CDR2 YSYEKL. The CDR3: CASSPRGRDDSGANVLTF. The CDR3 nucleotides read TGCGCCAGCAGCCCCCGGGGCAGGGATGACTCTGGGGCCAACGTCCTGACTTTC.

In its sample, this clonotype was seen a few times. This chain uses TRBV12-3 or TRBV12-4 with TRBJ1-3, with 8 bases matching TRBD1. The CDR3 contains 14 residues. The V and J ends lost 5 bases and 0 bases, in that order; junction bases with no gene match: 0. CDR3 residues: CASSTGGSGNTIYF. The CDR3 DNA reads TGTGCCAGCAGTACAGGGGGCTCTGGAAACACCATATATTTT.

This clonotype showed up just a few times. The chain carries TRBV27 and TRBJ2-7, with D uncertain. CDR3 length equals 14 residues. Germline lookup yields CDR1 MNHEY and CDR2 SMNVEV (reference sequence). The V gene lost 3 bases and the J gene lost 4 bases, with 13 bases spanning the gap. CDR3 coding DNA: TGTGCCAGCAGTTTCGGCCAGGACCTTTACGAGCAGTACTTC. This gives the protein CASSFGQDLYEQYF.